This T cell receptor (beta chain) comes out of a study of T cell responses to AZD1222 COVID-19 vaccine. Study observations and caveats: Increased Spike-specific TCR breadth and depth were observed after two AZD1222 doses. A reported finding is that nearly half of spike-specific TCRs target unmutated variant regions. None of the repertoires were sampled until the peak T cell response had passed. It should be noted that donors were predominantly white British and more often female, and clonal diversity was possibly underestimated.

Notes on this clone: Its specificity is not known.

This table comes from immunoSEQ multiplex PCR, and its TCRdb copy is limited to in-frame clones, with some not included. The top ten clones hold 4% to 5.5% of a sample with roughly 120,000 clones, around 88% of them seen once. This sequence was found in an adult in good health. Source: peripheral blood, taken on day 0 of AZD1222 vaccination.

CDR3 region: CASSWAGTGELFF. The DNA for the CDR3 is TGTGCCAGCAGTTGGGCGGGGACCGGGGAGCTGTTTTTT. The chain carries TRBV12-3 or TRBV12-4 and TRBJ2-2; D possibly corresponds to TRBD2 (6 bases). V lost 4 bases and J 5 bases, leaving 8 bases between the germline ends. The CDR3 spans 13 residues.